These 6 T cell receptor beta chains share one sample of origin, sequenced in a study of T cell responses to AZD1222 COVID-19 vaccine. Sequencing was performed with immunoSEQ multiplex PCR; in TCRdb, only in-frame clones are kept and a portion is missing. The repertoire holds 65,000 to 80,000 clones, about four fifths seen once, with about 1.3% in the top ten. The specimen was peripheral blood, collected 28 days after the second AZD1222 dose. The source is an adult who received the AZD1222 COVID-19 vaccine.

DNA of the CDR3: TGTGCCAGCAGCGCAACCTACGAGCAGTACTTC. Amino acids: CASSATYEQYF. The chain links TRBV12-3 or TRBV12-4 to TRBJ2-7; no clear D. Trimming removed 6 bases from V and 2 bases from J, with 5 bases in between. The CDR3 covers 11 residues.

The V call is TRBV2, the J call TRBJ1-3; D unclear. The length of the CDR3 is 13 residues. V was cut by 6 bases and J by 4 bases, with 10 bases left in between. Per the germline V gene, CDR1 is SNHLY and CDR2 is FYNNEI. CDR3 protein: CASREVAGNTIYF. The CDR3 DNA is TGTGCCAGCAGGGAGGTCGCGGGAAACACCATATATTTT.

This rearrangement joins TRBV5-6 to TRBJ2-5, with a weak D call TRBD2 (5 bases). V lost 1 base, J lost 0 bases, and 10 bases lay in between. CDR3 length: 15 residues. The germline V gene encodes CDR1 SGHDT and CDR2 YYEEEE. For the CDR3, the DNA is TGTGCCAGCAGCTTGACCAGGACTTACCAAGAGACCCAGTACTTC. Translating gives CASSLTRTYQETQYF.

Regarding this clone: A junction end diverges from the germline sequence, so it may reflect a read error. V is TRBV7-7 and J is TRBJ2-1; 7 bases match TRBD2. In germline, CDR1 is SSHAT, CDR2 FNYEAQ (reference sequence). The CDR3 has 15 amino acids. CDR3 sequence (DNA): TGTGCTAGCAGCCCTAGCGGCAGCTCCTACAATGAGCAGTTCTTC. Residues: CASSPSGSSYNEQFF.

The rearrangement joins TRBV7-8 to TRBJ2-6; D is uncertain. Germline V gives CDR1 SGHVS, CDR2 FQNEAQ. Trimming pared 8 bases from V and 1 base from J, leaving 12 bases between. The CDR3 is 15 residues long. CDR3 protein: CASHPGVSGANVLTF. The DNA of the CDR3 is TGTGCCAGCCACCCAGGCGTGTCTGGGGCCAACGTCCTGACTTTC.

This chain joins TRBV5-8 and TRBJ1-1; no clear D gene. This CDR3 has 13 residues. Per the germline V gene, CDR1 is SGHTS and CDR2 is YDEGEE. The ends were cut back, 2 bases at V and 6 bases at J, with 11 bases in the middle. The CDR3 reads CASSLMERSEAFF. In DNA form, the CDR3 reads TGTGCCAGCAGCTTAATGGAGCGGTCTGAAGCTTTCTTT.